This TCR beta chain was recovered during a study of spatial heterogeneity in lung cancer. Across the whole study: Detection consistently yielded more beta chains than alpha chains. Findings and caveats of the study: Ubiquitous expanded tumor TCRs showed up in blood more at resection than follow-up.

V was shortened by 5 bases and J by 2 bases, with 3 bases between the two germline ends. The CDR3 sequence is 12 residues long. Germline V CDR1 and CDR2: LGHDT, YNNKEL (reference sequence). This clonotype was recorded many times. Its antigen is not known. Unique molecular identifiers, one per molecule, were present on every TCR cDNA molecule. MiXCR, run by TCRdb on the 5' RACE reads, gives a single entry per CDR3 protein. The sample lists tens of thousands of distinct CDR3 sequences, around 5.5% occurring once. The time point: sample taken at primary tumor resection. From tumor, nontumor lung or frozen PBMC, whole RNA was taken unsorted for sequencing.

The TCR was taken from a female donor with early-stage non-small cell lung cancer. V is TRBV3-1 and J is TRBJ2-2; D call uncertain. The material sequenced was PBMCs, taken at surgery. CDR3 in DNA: TGTGCCAGCAGCTTAAACACCGGGGAGCTGTTTTTT. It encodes CASSLNTGELFF.